The clone carrying this T cell receptor beta chain turned up a few times. The target antigen is unknown. Trimming shortened V by 5 bases and J by 5 bases, and 9 bases separated the two germline ends. This CDR3 comprises 12 residues. Looked up from germline, CDR1 is MNHEY and CDR2 is SMNVEV (reference sequence). This sample is drawn from a study of molecular identifiers for immune sequencing clone quantification. Study outcomes and limitations: In naive cells, clones above 20 RNA copies held under 1% of molecules, whereas in effector cells they held over 98%. The study reportedly detected spiked Jurkat TCR RNA from one cell among about 1.1 million naive cells.

Isolation of naive CD8 T cells was achieved by sorting on a CD8+CD4-CCR7+CD45RA+ phenotype. Bulk TCR libraries were made with methods that had been previously described and with listed TCR primers. TCRdb passed the PCR reads through MiXCR, listing each CDR3 protein once. The sample has approximately 500,000 distinct CDR3 sequences, less than 30% seen once. The specimen was naive CD8+ T cells from blood, with Jurkat cell RNA spiked in. Subset: FACS-sorted CD8+CD4-CCR7+CD45RA+ naive T cells. The source is a human donor in good health. Some libraries in this study had Jurkat cell RNA spiked in. This chain joins TRBV27 and TRBJ2-5; possibly TRBD1 for D (6 bases). Here the CDR3 reads CASSTRGETQYF. CDR3 DNA: TGTGCCAGCAGTACCAGGGGTGAGACCCAGTACTTC.